Listed below are T cell receptor beta chains from one sample, sequenced in a study of shared clonotypes between healthy human individuals. Method: immunoSEQ multiplex PCR; TCRdb's copy keeps in-frame clones and lacks some. The table records around 700,000 clones, around three quarters of them present only once. The sample taken for sequencing was memory CD4+ T cells sorted from blood. The source of these receptors is a woman aged 25 to 39 in good health. CDR3s include the opening cysteine and the closing phenylalanine or tryptophan. Each record gives: V gene, clone size, D gene, J gene, CDR3 protein, CDR3 DNA. The D gene is left open where the match is weak. Clone sizes are given selectively: once, few, many, or a class where the clone is expanded.

V gene: TRBV27; clone size: NA; D gene: TRBD2; J gene: TRBJ2-5; CDR3 protein: CASSDGGSHETQYF; CDR3 DNA: TGTGCCAGCAGCGATGGCGGGAGCCACGAGACCCAGTACTTC
V gene: TRBV12-5; clone size: many; D gene: NA; J gene: TRBJ1-1; CDR3 protein: CASGLRVDTEAFF; CDR3 DNA: TGTGCTAGTGGTTTGCGAGTTGACACTGAAGCTTTCTTT
V gene: TRBV5-1; clone size: few; D gene: TRBD2; J gene: TRBJ2-5; CDR3 protein: CASSLASGRILETQYF; CDR3 DNA: TGCGCCAGCAGCTTGGCTAGCGGGAGGATACTGGAGACCCAGTACTTC
V gene: TRBV7-7; clone size: NA; D gene: NA; J gene: TRBJ2-5; CDR3 protein: CASSAGWSQETQYF; CDR3 DNA: TGTGCCAGCAGCGCTGGTTGGTCCCAGGAGACCCAGTACTTC
V gene: TRBV25-1; clone size: NA; D gene: TRBD2; J gene: TRBJ2-1; CDR3 protein: CASSGLAGDSYNEQFF; CDR3 DNA: TGTGCCAGCAGTGGACTAGCGGGAGACTCCTACAATGAGCAGTTCTTC
V gene: TRBV5-6; clone size: NA; D gene: NA; J gene: TRBJ1-3; CDR3 protein: CASSLYGAGNTIYF; CDR3 DNA: TGTGCCAGCAGCTTGTACGGGGCCGGAAACACCATATATTTT
V gene: TRBV19; clone size: NA; D gene: NA; J gene: TRBJ1-3; CDR3 protein: CASSPSGGPRNTIYF; CDR3 DNA: TGTGCCAGTAGTCCCAGCGGGGGTCCCAGAAACACCATATATTTT
V gene: TRBV6-6; clone size: once; D gene: NA; J gene: TRBJ2-7; CDR3 protein: CASRTVTGTYEQYF; CDR3 DNA: TGTGCCAGCAGAACCGTGACAGGCACCTACGAGCAGTACTTC
V gene: TRBV10-1; clone size: NA; D gene: TRBD1; J gene: TRBJ2-2; CDR3 protein: CASSDVGQGGTGELFF; CDR3 DNA: TGCGCCAGCAGTGATGTAGGACAGGGAGGCACCGGGGAGCTGTTTTTT
V gene: TRBV19; clone size: NA; D gene: NA; J gene: TRBJ2-2; CDR3 protein: CASSILVRNTGELFF; CDR3 DNA: TGTGCCAGTAGTATATTGGTTCGAAACACCGGGGAGCTGTTTTTT
V gene: TRBV6-1; clone size: few; D gene: NA; J gene: TRBJ1-5; CDR3 protein: CASTEGGDQPQHF; CDR3 DNA: TGTGCCAGCACCGAAGGGGGGGATCAGCCCCAGCATTTT
V gene: TRBV28; clone size: NA; D gene: TRBD1; J gene: TRBJ2-7; CDR3 protein: CASNIATRQGSYEQYF; CDR3 DNA: TGTGCCAGCAACATCGCGACCCGACAGGGGAGCTACGAGCAGTACTTC
V gene: TRBV14; clone size: NA; D gene: NA; J gene: TRBJ2-5; CDR3 protein: CASSPRYTIQYF; CDR3 DNA: TGTGCCAGCAGCCCACGATACACTATCCAGTACTTC
V gene: TRBV6-4; clone size: few; D gene: NA; J gene: TRBJ2-3; CDR3 protein: CASSSGAGTDTQYF; CDR3 DNA: TGTGCCTCGAGTTCGGGAGCAGGAACAGATACGCAGTATTTT
V gene: TRBV28; clone size: NA; D gene: TRBD1; J gene: TRBJ1-2; CDR3 protein: CASSLGQGAMGGYTF; CDR3 DNA: TGTGCCAGCAGTTTGGGACAGGGGGCCATGGGGGGCTACACCTTC
V gene: TRBV28; clone size: NA; D gene: NA; J gene: TRBJ1-3; CDR3 protein: CASSLTVTGNTIYF; CDR3 DNA: TGTGCCAGCAGTTTAACAGTAACAGGAAACACCATATATTTT